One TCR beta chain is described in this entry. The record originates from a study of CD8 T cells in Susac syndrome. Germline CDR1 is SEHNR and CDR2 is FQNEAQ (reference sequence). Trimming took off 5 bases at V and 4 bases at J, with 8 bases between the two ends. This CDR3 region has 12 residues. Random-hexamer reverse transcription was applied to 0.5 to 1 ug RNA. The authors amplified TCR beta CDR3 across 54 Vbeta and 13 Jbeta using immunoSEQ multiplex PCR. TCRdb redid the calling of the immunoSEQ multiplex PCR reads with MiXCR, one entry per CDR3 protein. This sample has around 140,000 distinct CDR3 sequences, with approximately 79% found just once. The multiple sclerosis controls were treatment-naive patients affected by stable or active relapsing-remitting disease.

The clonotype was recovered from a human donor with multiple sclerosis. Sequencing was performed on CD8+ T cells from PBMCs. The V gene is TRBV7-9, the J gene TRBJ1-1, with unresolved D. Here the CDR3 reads CASSGEGTEAFF. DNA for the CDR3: TGTGCCAGCAGCGGGGAAGGCACTGAAGCTTTCTTT.